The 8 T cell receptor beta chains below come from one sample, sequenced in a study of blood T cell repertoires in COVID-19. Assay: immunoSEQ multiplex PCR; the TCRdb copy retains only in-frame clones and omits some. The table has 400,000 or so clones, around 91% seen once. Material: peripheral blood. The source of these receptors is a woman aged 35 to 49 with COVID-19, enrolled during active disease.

The CDR3 region has the DNA TGTGCCAGCCAGACAGTAAAAAACATTCAGTACTTC. This codes for CASQTVKNIQYF. The chain uses TRBV2 and TRBJ2-4; maybe TRBD1 (5 bases). Trimming took 8 bases from V and 4 from J, leaving 9 bases between them. Germline V lookup: CDR1 SNHLY, CDR2 FYNNEI. This CDR3 comprises 12 residues.

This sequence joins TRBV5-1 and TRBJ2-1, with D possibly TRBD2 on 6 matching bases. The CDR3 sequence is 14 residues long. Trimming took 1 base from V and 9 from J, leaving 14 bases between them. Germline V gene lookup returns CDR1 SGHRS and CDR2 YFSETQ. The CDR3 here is CASSLLTSRVEQFF. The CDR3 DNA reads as TGCGCCAGCAGCTTGCTGACTAGTAGGGTTGAGCAGTTCTTC. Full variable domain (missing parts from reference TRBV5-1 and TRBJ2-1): KAGVTQTPRYLIKTRGQQVTLSCSPISGHRSVSWYQQTPGQGLQFLFEYFSETQRNKGNFPGRFSGRQFSNSRSEMNVSTLELGDSALYLCASSLLTSRVEQFFGPGTRLTVL.

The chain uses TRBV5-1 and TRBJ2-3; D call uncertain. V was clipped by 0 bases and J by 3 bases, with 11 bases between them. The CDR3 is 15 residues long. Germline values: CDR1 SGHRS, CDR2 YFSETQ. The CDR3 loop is CASSLDSRPTDTQYF. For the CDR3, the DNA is TGCGCCAGCAGCTTGGACAGCCGGCCGACAGATACGCAGTATTTT.

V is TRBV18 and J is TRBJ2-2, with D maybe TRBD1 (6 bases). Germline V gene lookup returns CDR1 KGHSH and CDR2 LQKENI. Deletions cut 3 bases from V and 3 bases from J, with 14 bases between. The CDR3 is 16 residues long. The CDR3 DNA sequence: TGTGCCAGCTCACCCGGACAGCTCCGGGACACCGGGGAGCTGTTTTTT. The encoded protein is CASSPGQLRDTGELFF. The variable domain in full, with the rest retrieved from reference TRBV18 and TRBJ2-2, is NAGVMQNPRHLVRRRGQEARLRCSPMKGHSHVYWYRQLPEEGLKFMVYLQKENIIDESGMPKERFSAEFPKEGPSILRIQQVVRGDSAAYFCASSPGQLRDTGELFFGEGSRLTVL.

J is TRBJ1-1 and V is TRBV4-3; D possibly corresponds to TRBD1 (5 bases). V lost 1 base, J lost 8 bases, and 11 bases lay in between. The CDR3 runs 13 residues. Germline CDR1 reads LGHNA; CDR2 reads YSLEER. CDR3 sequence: CASSQGGDGEAFF. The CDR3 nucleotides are TGCGCCAGCAGCCAAGGGGGGGATGGGGAAGCTTTCTTT.

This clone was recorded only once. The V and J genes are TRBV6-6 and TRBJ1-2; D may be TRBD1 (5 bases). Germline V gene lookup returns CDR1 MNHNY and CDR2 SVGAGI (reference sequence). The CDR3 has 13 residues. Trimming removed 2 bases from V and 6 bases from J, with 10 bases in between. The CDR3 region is CASSYVQGHGYTF. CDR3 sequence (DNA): TGTGCCAGCAGTTACGTGCAGGGTCATGGCTACACCTTC.

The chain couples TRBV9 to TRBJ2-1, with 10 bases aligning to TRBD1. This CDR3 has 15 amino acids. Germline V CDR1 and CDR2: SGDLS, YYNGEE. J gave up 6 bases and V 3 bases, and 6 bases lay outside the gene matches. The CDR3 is CASSDDRGLSNEQFF. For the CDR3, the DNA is TGTGCCAGCAGCGACGACAGGGGGCTTTCCAATGAGCAGTTCTTC.

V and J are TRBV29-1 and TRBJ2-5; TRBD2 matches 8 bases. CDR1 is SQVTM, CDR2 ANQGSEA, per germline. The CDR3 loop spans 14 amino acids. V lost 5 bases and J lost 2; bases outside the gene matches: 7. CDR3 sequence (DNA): TGCAGCGTTCGTAGCGGGACGTATCAAGAGACCCAGTACTTC. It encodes CSVRSGTYQETQYF.